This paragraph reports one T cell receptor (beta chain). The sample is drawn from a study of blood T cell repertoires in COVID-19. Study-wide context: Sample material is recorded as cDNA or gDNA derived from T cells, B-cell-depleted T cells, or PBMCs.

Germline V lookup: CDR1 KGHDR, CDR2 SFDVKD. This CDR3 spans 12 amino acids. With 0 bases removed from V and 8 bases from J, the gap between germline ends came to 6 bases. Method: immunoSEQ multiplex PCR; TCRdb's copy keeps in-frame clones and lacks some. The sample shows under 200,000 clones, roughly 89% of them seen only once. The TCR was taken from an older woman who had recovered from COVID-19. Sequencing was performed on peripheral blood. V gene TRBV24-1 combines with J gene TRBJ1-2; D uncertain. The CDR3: CATSDLTGGYTF. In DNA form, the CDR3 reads TGTGCCACCAGTGATTTGACCGGGGGCTACACCTTC.